This T cell receptor (beta chain) was sequenced for a study of T cells in Graves' hyperthyroidism and ophthalmopathy. As for the study in general: The blood sample was taken at first diagnosis, before treatment began.

Researchers took RNA transcripts and amplified the TCR beta CDR3 regions from them. Researchers ran a first-round RT-PCR on the TCR CDR3 using the HTBI primer set. TCRdb ran MiXCR on the multiplex PCR reads and lists one entry per CDR3 protein. The table has fewer than 650,000 distinct CDR3 sequences, less than 15% seen once. This clonotype originated in a woman between 35 and 50 years old with Graves' hyperthyroidism. Sequencing was done on a sample of blood.

The CDR3, as DNA: TGCGCCAGCAGCTGGACAGGGACTTCCTACGAGCAGTACTTC. As protein: CASSWTGTSYEQYF. The genes are TRBV5-1 and TRBJ2-7, with 8 bases that match TRBD1. V shed 3 bases, J shed 1 base, and the junction held 3 bases outside the gene matches. This CDR3 contains 14 residues. The germline CDR1 and CDR2 sequences are SGHRS and YFSETQ.